This T cell receptor beta chain derives from a study of CD8 T cells in ankylosing spondylitis. V was trimmed by 7 bases and J by 5 bases, leaving 21 bases between them. The CDR3 consists of 15 residues. Germline V gene lookup returns CDR1 SQVTM and CDR2 ANQGSEA. Making use of molecular barcodes, quantitative 5'-RACE generated TCR beta libraries. TCRdb re-analysed the 5' RACE reads in MiXCR, keeping a single row per CDR3 protein. The data show 270,000 or so distinct CDR3 sequences, over 15% seen once. Study-wide findings and caveats: A number of the motif variants had already been described in reactive arthritis synovial fluid and blood. The authors found the disease-linked clones to be CD8+ and relatively rare in peripheral blood. Significant enrichment of disease-linked clones was reportedly seen in matched ankylosing spondylitis synovial fluid.

Of note for this clonotype: Its specificity is not known.

The sample consisted of blood, either unsorted or a sorted T cell fraction (not recorded which). The chain combines TRBV29-1 with TRBJ1-5; D uncertain. This clonotype was obtained from a male donor with ankylosing spondylitis or in good health (not recorded which). CDR3 loop: CSAPAVGSLYQPQHF. DNA for the CDR3: TGCAGCGCCCCCGCAGTAGGGTCTTTGTATCAGCCCCAGCATTTT.